The clone carrying this TCR beta chain has a handful of counts. As yet, its antigen is unknown. The study ran its PCR with 60 Vbeta and 13 Jbeta primers. The protocol was immunoSEQ multiplex PCR, while the TCRdb copy is restricted to in-frame clones and leaves out a portion. The data hold about 140,000 clones, with about two thirds observed a single time. The data belong to a study of cytomegalovirus exposure and HLA in healthy donors. The wider study: Unique TCRs from HLA-typed donors, 70 million to 85 million of them, were held in an early data release. Regarding the study as a whole: Among the most significant clusters, several appeared linked to common viral pathogens in a later analysis. Diagnosis of cytomegalovirus status made by the classifier reportedly showed high specificity and sensitivity.

V shed 4 bases and J shed 4 bases, with 13 bases lying between them. Germline lookup yields CDR1 SGHAT and CDR2 FQNNGV. This CDR3 has 14 amino acids. This clonotype was sampled from a woman aged 55-69 years in good health and CMV-seropositive. Sequencing was performed on PBMCs. J is TRBJ1-1 and V is TRBV11-2; D ambiguous. CDR3 bases: TGTGCCAGCAGCTCCCTAGCGGGGAGCACTGAAGCTTTCTTT. Translation gives CASSSLAGSTEAFF.